This TCR beta chain comes out of a study of EBV T-cell therapy then PD-1 blockade in nasopharyngeal carcinoma (dated by TCRdb to the early 2020s). On this clone: The clone's antigen remains unknown. Base-call qualities are not available, and no considerably larger clone is one nucleotide away.

The treatment or condition tag for this specimen amounts to: AdE1-LMPpoly-expanded autologous EBV-specific T-cell therapy followed by anti-PD-1 nivolumab. The CDR3, from cysteine to phenylalanine, totals 12 residues. This entry keeps only the CDR3 DNA: 36 bases, framed from base 1. For CDR1 and CDR2, the germline V gene lists MGHDK and SYGVNS. Cut back by 7 bases and 2 bases, the V and J ends lie 5 bases apart. Genomic DNA was extracted from sorted cells using the Qiagen DNeasy Kit. Deep sequencing of the TCR beta chain was done on the immunoSEQ platform. For the original study's pipeline: Repertoire data analysis was performed with the immunoSEQ Analyzer software. TCRdb re-hosts the immuneACCESS table, in-frame sequences only. Its copies lack some clones; in the studies checked, an unresolved V gene accounts for under half of them, and the cause for the rest is not known. The V and J calls and clone size were taken over from that table, and D and trimming were inferred from the DNA. The sample data list around 19,000 clones, and approximately 80% of these were observed just once. The biggest ten clones account for 25% to 30% of the sample.

The source material was CD8+ T cells from blood, sampled at day 0 from a patient whose treatment included autologous EBV-specific T cells and nivolumab. The sequence is built from TRBV25-1 and TRBJ2-2; the D gene cannot be resolved reliably. This TCR derives from a middle-aged man with nasopharyngeal carcinoma. The DNA is as follows: TGTGCCAGCATGAGTAACACCGGGGAGCTGTTTTTT. Its translation is CASMSNTGELFF.